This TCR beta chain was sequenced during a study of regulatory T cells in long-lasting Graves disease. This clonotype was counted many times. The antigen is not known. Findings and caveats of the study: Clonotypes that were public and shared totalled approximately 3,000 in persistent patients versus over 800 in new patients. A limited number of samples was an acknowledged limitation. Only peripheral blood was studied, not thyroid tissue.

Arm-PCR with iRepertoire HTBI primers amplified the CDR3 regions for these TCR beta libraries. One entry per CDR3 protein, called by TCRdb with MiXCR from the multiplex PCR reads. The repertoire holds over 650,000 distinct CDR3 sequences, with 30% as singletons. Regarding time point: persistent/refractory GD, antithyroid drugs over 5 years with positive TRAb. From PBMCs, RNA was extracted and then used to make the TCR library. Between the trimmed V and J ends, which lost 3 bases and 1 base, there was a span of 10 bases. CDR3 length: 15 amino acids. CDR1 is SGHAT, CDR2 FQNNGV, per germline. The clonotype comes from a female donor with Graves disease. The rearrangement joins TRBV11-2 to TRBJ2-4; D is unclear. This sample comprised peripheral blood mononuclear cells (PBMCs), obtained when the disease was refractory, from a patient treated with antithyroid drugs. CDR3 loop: CASSFDRVAKNIQYF. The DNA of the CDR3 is TGTGCCAGCAGCTTCGACCGCGTCGCCAAAAACATTCAGTACTTC. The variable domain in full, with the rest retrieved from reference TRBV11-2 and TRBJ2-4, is EAGVAQSPRYKIIEKRQSVAFWCNPISGHATLYWYQQILGQGPKLLIQFQNNGVVDDSQLPKDRFSAERLKGVDSTLKIQPAKLEDSAVYLCASSFDRVAKNIQYFGAGTRLSVL.